What follows is one TCR beta chain and its context. Antigen: not known. The sample comes from a study of CD8+ T cells in alopecia areata. Study-wide background: Those patients who were treated received oral tofacitinib, which was given at 5 to 10 mg twice daily for moderate-to-severe alopecia areata.

The treatment here: oral pan-JAK inhibitor, 5-10 mg twice daily. General study points: Uncertainty remains about how baseline CD8+ expansion links to response, with one nonresponder. Treatment with tofacitinib significantly lowered scalp clonality and reduced expanded CD8+ clones among the top 100. In scalp samples, resident alphabeta T cells of normal skin are also sequenced.

This CDR3 spans 15 amino acids. Germline values: CDR1 KGHSH, CDR2 LQKENI. The V gene lost 2 bases and the J gene lost 7 bases, with 17 bases spanning the gap. Sequencing used cDNA as its template, made by extracting RNA and reverse transcribing it. Repertoires were generated with immunoSEQ multiplex PCR, while TCRdb's copy carries only in-frame clones and drops some. This table has under 150,000 clones, roughly three fifths appearing once. The chain links TRBV18 to TRBJ2-5; D ambiguous. This receptor was identified in a human donor with alopecia areata. Sequences were derived from CD4+ T cells sorted from blood, sampled at week 24, from a patient treated with tofacitinib. In DNA, the CDR3 is TGTGCCAGCTCACCAAGGTTGACCGGCTCTGGGACCCAGTACTTC. Translating it yields CASSPRLTGSGTQYF.